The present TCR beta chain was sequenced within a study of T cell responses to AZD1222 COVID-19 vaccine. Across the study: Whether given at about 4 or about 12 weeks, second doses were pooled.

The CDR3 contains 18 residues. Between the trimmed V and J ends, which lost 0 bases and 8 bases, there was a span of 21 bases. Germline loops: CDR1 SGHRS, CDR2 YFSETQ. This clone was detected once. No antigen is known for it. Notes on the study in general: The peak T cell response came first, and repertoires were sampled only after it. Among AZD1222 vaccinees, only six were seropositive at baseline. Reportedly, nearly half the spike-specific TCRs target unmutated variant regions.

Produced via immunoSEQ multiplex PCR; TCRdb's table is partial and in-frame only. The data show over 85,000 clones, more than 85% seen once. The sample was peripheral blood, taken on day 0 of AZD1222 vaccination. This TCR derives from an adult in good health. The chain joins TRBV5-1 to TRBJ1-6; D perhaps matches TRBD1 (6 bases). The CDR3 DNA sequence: TGCGCCAGCAGCTTGGCCGAGGGGGGTAGTCTGTCGGATTCACCCCTCCACTTT. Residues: CASSLAEGGSLSDSPLHF.